This note documents a single T cell receptor beta chain sequence. The sample is drawn from a study of shared T cell receptors in the human thymus. CDR1 and CDR2 (germline): SGHAT, FQNNGV. V was pared by 2 bases and J by 2 bases, with 1 base of the junction left unmatched. There are 15 residues in the CDR3. Profiling relied on immunoSEQ multiplex PCR, and the TCRdb table lists in-frame clones only, not all of them. The sample lists approximately 400,000 clones; just under 95% were seen once. The chain carries TRBV11-2 and TRBJ1-2, with 11 nucleotides matching TRBD1. This receptor was identified in a human donor. Sequencing was carried out using thymocytes. The CDR3 region has the DNA TGTGCCAGCAGCTTACGGACAGGGGGCAACTATGGCTACACCTTC. Its translation is CASSLRTGGNYGYTF.